The sample holds one count of the clone carrying this T cell receptor beta chain. Its antigen is as yet unknown. The data belong to a study of T cell responses to AZD1222 COVID-19 vaccine. Findings of the study overall: No day 14 peak samples; only post-peak repertoires were characterized. A reported finding is that nearly half of spike-specific TCRs target unmutated variant regions.

Sequencing was performed with immunoSEQ multiplex PCR; in TCRdb, only in-frame clones are kept and a portion is missing. The sample lists about 67,000 clones; around 84% were seen once. This receptor was obtained from an adult in good health. Source: peripheral blood, taken on day 0 of AZD1222 vaccination.

The CDR3 bases are TGTGCCAGCGGCGCCGCGTACGAGCAGTACTTC. It encodes CASGAAYEQYF. V and J are TRBV12-3 or TRBV12-4 and TRBJ2-7; no firm D call. Trimming took off 8 bases at V and 4 bases at J, with 9 bases between the two ends. The CDR3 contains 11 residues.